Each of the 20 T cell receptor beta chains below was sequenced from the same sample in a study of blood T cells in healthy people across ages (dated by TCRdb to the mid-2010s). Library creation used 5' RACE. Reads for this sample came from an Illumina HiSeq 2500. A second PCR of roughly 7 to 11 cycles was performed with a sample-barcoded 5' primer and a J-beta primer mix. The public reads were quality trimmed at Q25 with fastp and then assembled into clones with MiXCR by TCRdb, keeping productive beta chains. Each CDR3 protein appears once, grouped with its most common genes and DNA. Present in this sample are approximately 730,000 distinct CDR3 sequences, less than 70% of which were seen just once. In total, the top ten clones hold around 41% of the sample. Sample: blood. These receptors were taken from a man aged 80 or over in good health.

V gene TRBV5-1 combines with J gene TRBJ1-1; no reliable D call. Deletions cut 0 bases from V and 4 bases from J, with 13 bases between. This CDR3 has 15 residues. Germline V gene lookup returns CDR1 SGHRS and CDR2 YFSETQ. CDR3 loop: CASSLAHGVTTEAFF. The CDR3 nucleotides are TGCGCCAGCAGCTTGGCCCATGGGGTGACCACTGAAGCTTTCTTT.

This chain connects TRBV6-5 to TRBJ2-2; 15 bases fit TRBD2. CDR1 and CDR2 (germline): MNHEY, SVGAGI. The CDR3 consists of 18 residues. Trimming removed 2 bases from V and 5 bases from J; junction bases left unmatched: 6. The CDR3 bases are TGTGCCAGCAGTTACACCGGGACTAGCGGGAGGAATACCGGGGAGCTGTTTTTT. The encoded protein is CASSYTGTSGRNTGELFF.

The chain links TRBV20-1 to TRBJ2-1; perhaps TRBD1 as D (6 bases). The germline CDR1 and CDR2 sequences are DFQATT and SNEGSKA (reference sequence). V lost 2 bases, J lost 7 bases, and 9 bases lay in between. The CDR3 consists of 12 residues. The CDR3 loop is CSARPQGNEQFF. The CDR3 DNA sequence: TGCAGTGCTAGACCGCAGGGGAATGAGCAGTTCTTC.

In this sample, this clonotype turned up many times. The chain uses TRBV20-1 and TRBJ2-1; 7 nucleotides align to TRBD1. CDR1 and CDR2 from the germline V gene are DFQATT and SNEGSKA (reference sequence). The CDR3 length is 13 residues. Trimming cost V 7 bases and J 8 bases; bases outside gene matches: 11. The CDR3 here is CSVPTGKSYEQFF. The CDR3 DNA reads as TGCAGTGTCCCGACAGGGAAGTCTTATGAGCAGTTCTTC.

This clonotype was counted at least ten times. The rearrangement uses TRBV11-2 and TRBJ2-4; D might be TRBD2 (5 bases). TRBJ2-7 explains the end of the DNA better; the J call may be wrong. From germline, CDR1 is SGHAT and CDR2 FQNNGV. CDR3 length equals 13 residues. CDR3 in amino acids: CASSLGGSREQYF. The CDR3 DNA reads TGTGCCAGCAGCTTAGGAGGGAGTCGCGAGCAGTACTTC.

This clonotype was seen just once. The V and J genes are TRBV6-2 or TRBV6-3 and TRBJ2-1; 8 nucleotides line up with TRBD2. The CDR3 has 15 residues. Per germline, CDR1 MNHEY and CDR2 SVGEGT. J gave up 6 bases and V 5 bases, and 9 bases lay outside the gene matches. Here the CDR3 reads CASSRSGGVGNEQFF. CDR3 coding DNA: TGTGCCAGCAGTCGGAGCGGGGGAGTGGGCAATGAGCAGTTCTTC.

The chain recombines TRBV3-1 with TRBJ2-4, with D maybe TRBD2 (6 bases). The V end lost 1 base, the J end lost 13 bases, and 17 bases lay between the germline ends. Germline V gives CDR1 LGHDT, CDR2 YNNKEL (reference sequence). The CDR3 is 14 amino acids. In DNA, the CDR3 is TGTGCCAGCAGCCAAGGGACACCCGGACGGGAGCAGTACTTC. This gives the protein CASSQGTPGREQYF.

The rearrangement uses TRBV20-1 and TRBJ2-6; tentative D call: TRBD1 (7 bases). The CDR3 has 14 amino acids. The ends were cut back, 8 bases at V and 2 bases at J, with 13 bases in the middle. Per the germline V gene, CDR1 is DFQATT and CDR2 is SNEGSKA (reference sequence). The CDR3 DNA reads as TGCAGTCCTTCAGGGGGGCCTGGGGCCAACGTCCTGACTTTC. Amino acids: CSPSGGPGANVLTF.

The CDR3 reads CASSLQDTSTDTQYF. The CDR3 DNA sequence: TGTGCCAGCAGTTTACAAGACACCAGCACAGATACGCAGTATTTT. V is TRBV27 and J is TRBJ2-3; unclear D gene. V gave up 2 bases and J gave up 0 bases, with 9 bases separating them. This CDR3 is 15 amino acids long. The germline V gene has CDR1 MNHEY and CDR2 SMNVEV (reference sequence).

The chain recombines TRBV29-1 with TRBJ2-4; TRBD2 is a possible D gene (5 bases). The J call is uncertain, as TRBJ2-7 better fits the DNA end. Per the germline V gene, CDR1 is SQVTM and CDR2 is ANQGSEA. The CDR3 contains 12 residues. CDR3 amino acids: CSVGGLANEQYF. As DNA, the CDR3 is TGCAGCGTTGGCGGCCTAGCAAACGAGCAGTACTTC.

This clonotype was counted between two and nine times. V is TRBV5-6 and J is TRBJ2-1; 9 bases agree with TRBD1. The CDR3 has 15 amino acids. J lost 4 bases, V lost 3 bases, and 5 bases had no gene match. CDR1 and CDR2 (germline): SGHDT, YYEEEE. The CDR3 DNA sequence: TGTGCCAGCAGCTCCACAGGGGGCGCGTACAATGAGCAGTTCTTC. It specifies CASSSTGGAYNEQFF.

The V gene is TRBV10-3, the J gene TRBJ2-2; the match to TRBD2 covers 13 bases. The CDR3 runs 17 residues. After removal of 4 bases from V and 7 bases from J, the junction contained 9 bases not matched to a gene. Germline lookup yields CDR1 ENHRY and CDR2 SYGVKD. The CDR3: CAISVLAGGPSGGELFF. The CDR3 DNA sequence: TGTGCCATCAGTGTACTAGCGGGAGGGCCATCCGGCGGGGAGCTGTTTTTT.

V gene TRBV29-1 combines with J gene TRBJ1-1, with 8 bases aligning to TRBD1. The germline V gene has CDR1 SQVTM and CDR2 ANQGSEA. This CDR3 has 14 residues. V lost 7 bases, J lost 1 base, and 8 bases stayed unmatched. CDR3 protein: CSGTGGYGNTEAFF. The CDR3 region has the DNA TGCAGCGGTACAGGGGGTTACGGGAACACTGAAGCTTTCTTT.

This clonotype has a handful of counts. The chain has TRBV6-5 and TRBJ2-7; tentatively, D is TRBD2 (5 bases). The germline CDR1 and CDR2 sequences are MNHEY and SVGAGI. CDR3 length: 15 amino acids. Between the trimmed V and J ends, which lost 4 bases and 5 bases, there was a span of 18 bases. The CDR3 spells CASSSLGSGYNEQYF. The CDR3 bases are TGTGCCAGCAGTTCGTTAGGGTCGGGATACAACGAGCAGTACTTC.

The V and J genes are TRBV7-3 and TRBJ2-1, with TRBD1 as a possible D gene (6 bases). The J call is uncertain, as TRBJ2-7 better fits the DNA end. The length of the CDR3 is 17 residues. CDR1 is SGHTA, CDR2 FQGTGA, per germline. In DNA form, the CDR3 reads TGTGCCAGCAGCTCCCCAGGTGAGGAAGCCGGGGACAATGAGCAGTACTTC. This sequence encodes CASSSPGEEAGDNEQYF.

V gene TRBV6-2 or TRBV6-3 combines with J gene TRBJ2-1, with 11 bases aligning to TRBD1. Germline V gives CDR1 MNHEY, CDR2 SVGEGT. This CDR3 is built from 21 residues. Unmatched junction bases numbered 19, after V lost 6 bases and J lost 0 bases. CDR3 residues: CASRTTGTGGLAGASYNEQFF. For the CDR3, the DNA is TGTGCCAGCAGGACCACCGGGACAGGGGGATTAGCGGGGGCCTCCTACAATGAGCAGTTCTTC.

This clonotype was seen a few times. This chain connects TRBV29-1 to TRBJ2-5, with D maybe TRBD1 (6 bases). V shed 8 bases and J shed 2 bases, with 12 bases lying between them. The length of the CDR3 is 12 residues. Germline assignment: CDR1 SQVTM and CDR2 ANQGSEA. Written as DNA, the CDR3 is TGCAGCATCGACAGGATTCAAGAGACCCAGTACTTC. This translates into CSIDRIQETQYF.

V is TRBV15 and J is TRBJ1-1; D unresolved. The CDR3 covers 15 residues. Deletions cut 0 bases from V and 0 bases from J, with 8 bases between. The germline V gene encodes CDR1 LNHNV and CDR2 YYDKDF (reference sequence). The CDR3 DNA is TGTGCCACCAGCAGAGACCCCACTTTGAACACTGAAGCTTTCTTT. Translation: CATSRDPTLNTEAFF.

The gene calls are TRBV3-1 and TRBJ2-7; TRBD1 agrees at 7 bases. CDR1 and CDR2 (germline): LGHDT, YNNKEL (reference sequence). With V trimmed by 1 base and J by 0 bases, 3 bases remained unmatched. CDR3 size: 15 residues. The CDR3 DNA follows: TGTGCCAGCAGCCAAGGAGCAGGGGGCTCCTACGAGCAGTACTTC. As protein: CASSQGAGGSYEQYF.

About this clonotype itself: The junction shows a germline mismatch at one end, possibly a read error. The J gene is TRBJ2-7, the V gene TRBV27; 7 nucleotides agree with TRBD1. CDR1 MNHEY and CDR2 SMNVEV come from the germline V gene (reference sequence). This CDR3 comprises 14 residues. The CDR3 loop reads CASSIRRGSCEQYF. CDR3 coding DNA: TGTGCCAGCAGTATTCGCAGGGGGTCCTGCGAGCAGTACTTC.